The following is a T cell receptor (beta chain) sequence with its context. The antigen is not known. V gave up 5 bases and J gave up 0 bases, with 11 bases separating them. Germline CDR1 reads MDHEN; CDR2 reads SYDVKM. This CDR3 is 14 amino acids long. The data belong to a study of CD4 T cells in relation to SARS-CoV-2 and coronaviruses. Regarding the study as a whole: According to naive versus memory sequencing, detected responses are memory recall, not newly primed.

Produced via immunoSEQ multiplex PCR; TCRdb's table is partial and in-frame only. This sample has about 30,000 clones, with roughly four fifths found just once. Sorted naive or memory CD4+ cells met CEF peptides for about 10 days. This TCR derives from an adult with COVID-19. The sample comprised memory CD4+ T cells from PBMCs, cultured in vitro. The rearrangement links TRBV28 to TRBJ2-7; a weak D match, TRBD1 (5 bases). The CDR3 DNA sequence: TGTGCCAGCAGTCGGACACCCCTCTCCTACGAGCAGTACTTC. Protein: CASSRTPLSYEQYF. The full variable domain, its missing parts supplied by reference TRBV28 and TRBJ2-7, is DVKVTQSSRYLVKRTGEKVFLECVQDMDHENMFWYRQDPGLGLRLIYFSYDVKMKEKGDIPEGYSVSREKKERFSLILESASTNQTSMYLCASSRTPLSYEQYFGPGTRLTVT.